This TCR beta chain was documented in a study of blood T cell repertoires in COVID-19. Background on the study: Samples taken during acute and convalescent COVID-19 were collected in the United States, Italy and Spain. Sample material is recorded as cDNA or gDNA derived from T cells, B-cell-depleted T cells, or PBMCs.

Germline CDR1 and CDR2: LNHDA and SQIVND (reference sequence). V shed 9 bases and J 6 bases; nucleotides not matched to a gene: 10. CDR3 length: 15 amino acids. Study processing details: Scientists estimated how many nucleated cells there were by amplifying reference gene primers. Sequencing used immunoSEQ multiplex PCR; TCRdb keeps in-frame clones, though not all of them. Clone size and the V and J calls come from that table; the DNA yielded D and trimming. The repertoire holds more than 200,000 clones, with around 86% as singletons. The sample taken for sequencing was peripheral blood. This chain joins TRBV19 and TRBJ2-1, with 11 bases that match TRBD2. The sequence was obtained from a man older than 75 with acute or convalescent COVID-19. The CDR3 DNA follows: TGTGCCAGCCGTAGCGGGAGGGCCCTCGGCAATGAGCAGTTCTTC. Amino acids: CASRSGRALGNEQFF.